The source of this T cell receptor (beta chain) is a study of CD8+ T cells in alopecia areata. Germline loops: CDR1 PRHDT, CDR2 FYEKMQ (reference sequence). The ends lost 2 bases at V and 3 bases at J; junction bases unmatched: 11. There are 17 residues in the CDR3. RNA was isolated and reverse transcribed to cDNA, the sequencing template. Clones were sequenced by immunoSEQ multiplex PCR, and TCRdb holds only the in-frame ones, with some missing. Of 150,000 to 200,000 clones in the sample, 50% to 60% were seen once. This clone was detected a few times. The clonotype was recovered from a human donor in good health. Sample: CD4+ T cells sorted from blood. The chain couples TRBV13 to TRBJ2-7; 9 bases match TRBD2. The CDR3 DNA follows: TGTGCCAGCAGCTTACAAGGGGGAGCGGGAGGAGTCTACGAGCAGTACTTC. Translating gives CASSLQGGAGGVYEQYF. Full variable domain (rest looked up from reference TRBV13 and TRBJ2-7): AAGVIQSPRHLIKEKRETATLKCYPIPRHDTVYWYQQGPGQDPQFLISFYEKMQSDKGSIPDRFSAQQFSDYHSELNMSSLELGDSALYFCASSLQGGAGGVYEQYFGPGTRLTVT.